The rows below give T cell receptor beta chains drawn from one sample of a study of beta chain features in type 1 diabetes. Assay: immunoSEQ multiplex PCR; the TCRdb copy retains only in-frame clones and omits some. The sample has a few hundred thousand clones, over 10% seen once. Source material: naive CD4+ T cells from blood. The receptors shown here come from a woman younger than 30 with type 1 diabetes. The CDR3 runs from the conserved cysteine through the conserved F or W. D genes are given only for firm matches. The size entry is marked missing in some rows and otherwise reads once, few, many or a size class.

D	V	J	size	DNA	CDR3
-	TRBV2	TRBJ2-2	-	TGTGCCAGCAGCGCACAGAACACCGGGGAGCTGTTTTTT	CASSAQNTGELFF
-	TRBV5-1	TRBJ2-1	few	TGCGCCAGCAGCTTGGTTTCTGCAGGGTCCCCCTACAATGAGCAGTTCTTC	CASSLVSAGSPYNEQFF
TRBD2	TRBV13	TRBJ2-3	-	TGTGCCAGCAGCTTACGGACTAGCTCTAGGGATACGCAGTATTTT	CASSLRTSSRDTQYF
TRBD2	TRBV5-4	TRBJ2-2	few	TGTGCCAGCAGCTTAGGGCGGGAGTACACCGGGGAGCTGTTTTTT	CASSLGREYTGELFF
-	TRBV9	TRBJ1-6	-	TGTGCCAGCAGCCCGAGAGGGAATCTCTCACCCCTCCACTTT	CASSPRGNLSPLHF
-	TRBV5-1	TRBJ2-7	-	TGCGCCAGCAGCCCAAATTACAGGGACATCCACGAGCAGTACTTC	CASSPNYRDIHEQYF
TRBD1	TRBV5-1	TRBJ1-2	-	TGCGCCAGCAGCGGAAACAGGGGGGAAAAGCTAAACTATGGCTACACCTTC	CASSGNRGEKLNYGYTF
-	TRBV11-2	TRBJ2-5	-	TGTGCCAGCAGCATGGGACAAAGGGAGACCCAGTACTTC	CASSMGQRETQYF
-	TRBV6-5	TRBJ2-1	-	TGTGCCAGCAGTTCAGGGGAGCGCTACAATGAGCAGTTCTTC	CASSSGERYNEQFF
-	TRBV2	TRBJ2-1	-	TGTGCCAGCACCCGGACTGATAGTGAGCAGTTCTTC	CASTRTDSEQFF
-	TRBV30	TRBJ2-3	-	TGTGCCTGGGGTTCCGGGGATACGCAGTATTTT	CAWGSGDTQYF
TRBD2	TRBV15	TRBJ2-2	few	TGTGCCACCAGCAGAGAGTATGGCGGGGGTAACACCGGGGAGCTGTTTTTT	CATSREYGGGNTGELFF
-	TRBV19	TRBJ1-5	few	TGTGCCACAGGGCGATATAGCAATCAGCCCCAGCATTTT	CATGRYSNQPQHF
TRBD1	TRBV28	TRBJ2-7	-	TGTGCCAGCAGCCCGGGACAGTCCCCCTACGAGCAGTACTTC	CASSPGQSPYEQYF
TRBD1	TRBV5-1	TRBJ2-3	few	TGCGCCAGCAGCCGCACACAGGGGGAAGATACGCAGTATTTT	CASSRTQGEDTQYF
-	TRBV18	TRBJ1-2	few	TGTGCCAGCTCACCTCTGGAGTTACATCAGGGCTACACCTTC	CASSPLELHQGYTF
-	TRBV11-2	TRBJ2-5	few	TGTGCCAGCAGCTCACAGGGCCGGCAAGAGACCCAGTACTTC	CASSSQGRQETQYF
-	TRBV6-5	TRBJ2-1	-	TGTGCCAGCAGTTACTCGACGACAGGGACTAGGAATGAGCAGTTCTTC	CASSYSTTGTRNEQFF
TRBD1	TRBV19	TRBJ1-5	-	TGTGCCAGTGCCGGACAGGGAGGACAGCCCCAGCATTTT	CASAGQGGQPQHF
-	TRBV28	TRBJ2-1	few	TGTGCCAGCAGTCCCGCGGCAGCGGGTGGGGGGGAGCAGTTCTTC	CASSPAAAGGGEQFF
-	TRBV23-1	TRBJ1-1	few	TGCGCCAGCAGTCAATCGCCCCGAACAGAGAAGGAGAACACTGAAGCTTTCTTT	CASSQSPRTEKENTEAFF
-	TRBV4-3	TRBJ2-5	-	TGCGCCAGCAGCCAAGATAGATGGACTCGAACCTCCCAGTACTTC	CASSQDRWTRTSQYF
-	TRBV19	TRBJ2-3	-	TGTGCCAGTAGTGCCGGAGGGACGCAGTATTTT	CASSAGGTQYF
-	TRBV2	TRBJ2-5	few	TGTGCCAGCAGTGAATTGGGGGGAGGACTACAAGAGACCCAGTACTTC	CASSELGGGLQETQYF
TRBD2	TRBV7-2	TRBJ2-5	few	TGTGCCAGCAGCCACAGTGAGACTAGCGGGAGGGAGACCCAGTACTTC	CASSHSETSGRETQYF
-	TRBV20-1	TRBJ1-2	few	TGCAGTGCTACCCGACCGGGGGGCTACACCTTC	CSATRPGGYTF